This TCR beta chain originates from a study of beta chain features in type 1 diabetes (dated by TCRdb to between 2018 and 2020). Study-level background: Patients and healthy donors did not differ in mean age, gender distribution, total cell number or subset yield. A total of 107,917,701 sorted cells were examined across all samples, and a strong correlation was observed between cell number per subset and RNA yield. Naive and central memory subsets were obtained from all 30 or so donors, but regulatory and stem cell-like memory subsets were isolated from only 8 patients and roughly 8 healthy donors. In the study, TCRB repertoires of sorted circulating CD4+ T cell subsets from recently diagnosed type 1 diabetes patients were compared with those of matched healthy donors.

Including cysteine and phenylalanine, the CDR3 has 13 amino acids. Solely the CDR3 DNA is kept, with 39 bases framed from the first base. In the germline V gene (reference sequence), CDR1 corresponds to SEHNR and CDR2 to FQNEAQ. V is shortened by 2 bases, J by 5 bases, and the region joining them spans 9 bases. In regard to this clone: Its antigen has not been determined. Nothing much larger sits one base from this clone, and base qualities are not available.

Here is what the overall study found, with its caveats: At VDJ recombination sites, type 1 diabetes patients had fewer insertions and more deleted nucleotides, which implies abnormalities in thymic rearrangement. Sequencing cDNA rather than genomic DNA could over-represent highly expressing activated cells, although activation and CD3 levels did not differ between groups. Type 1 diabetes patients showed a moderate but significant shortening of TCRB CDR3 length in all four CD4+ subsets. Naive, central memory and regulatory TCRB repertoires appeared to be more similar among patients than among healthy donors. Shorter templates might have been favored by PCR, but patient and control samples were amplified and corrected together, so both groups would have been affected equally by any skew. Because the HLA sub-analyses included only small numbers of individuals, any influence of HLA type on TCRB rearrangement was left unresolved.

The entire isolated RNA was reverse transcribed using the High Capacity cDNA Reverse Transcription Kit, and thus expressed TCRB transcripts were sequenced. Deep immunoSEQ sequencing was applied to naive, central memory and regulatory T cell samples, giving an average of approximately 3.8 million total reads per sample. After sorted cells were lysed in RLT buffer, RNA was extracted with DNase-treated RNeasy Micro or Mini kits, with the choice depending on cell number. To prevent cross-contamination, every cell subset was processed on its own, while patient and healthy donor samples were processed together. The immunoSEQ multiplex PCR was used to amplify TCRB sequences from cDNA, yielding 87-bp fragments that span the CDR3 region. Amplicons were sequenced on the Illumina HiSeq platform. Per the original workflow: PCR bias was corrected computationally using synthetic template baselines, and reads within Hamming distance 2 were collapsed, with unmergeable singletons discarded. By aligning reads against IMGT, V, D and J genes, CDR3 length, and insertions or deletions at six rearrangement sites were assigned. Within each subset, clonotype counts were normalized to the number of sorted cells before true diversity and Gini coefficients were calculated with the tcR R package. The overlap coefficient, calculated on TCRB nucleotide sequences, was used to measure repertoire sharing. Out-of-frame TCRB sequences from naive cells were analyzed to stand in for the pre-selection repertoire. TCRdb obtained this table from immuneACCESS and retained in-frame rearrangements with V and J assigned. These tables miss some clones; where compared with another copy, unresolved V genes account for less than half of the shortfall, and the remainder is unexplained. Clonal size and the V and J genes are those of that table, whereas D and trimming came from the DNA. The sample profile shows more than 300,000 clones; roughly 12% of them were found once. The ten top clones hold about 0.01% of the sample.

A single peripheral blood draw of about 116 mL on average was collected from each donor into heparinised tubes. A BD FACSAria II and a panel including CD45RO, CCR7, CD25, CD127, CD95 and CD27 were used to sort naive, central memory, regulatory and stem cell-like memory CD4+ T cells. Purity was above 95% for every sorted population. PBMCs were separated immediately by Lymphoprep density gradient centrifugation and were stained directly, without being cultured. To minimize batch effects, samples were stained and sorted in pairs, one healthy donor with one patient per experiment. The chain couples TRBV7-9 to TRBJ2-5, with no reliable assignment of the D segment. The origin of this receptor is a woman between 18 and 29 years old with type 1 diabetes. Sequenced input: naive CD4+ T cells from blood. The sample's cell subset or site label, in plain terms: true naive CD4+ T cells. The DNA is as follows: TGTGCCAGCAGCTTATTGGCGGTGGAGACCCAGTACTTC. Translated, this gives CASSLLAVETQYF.